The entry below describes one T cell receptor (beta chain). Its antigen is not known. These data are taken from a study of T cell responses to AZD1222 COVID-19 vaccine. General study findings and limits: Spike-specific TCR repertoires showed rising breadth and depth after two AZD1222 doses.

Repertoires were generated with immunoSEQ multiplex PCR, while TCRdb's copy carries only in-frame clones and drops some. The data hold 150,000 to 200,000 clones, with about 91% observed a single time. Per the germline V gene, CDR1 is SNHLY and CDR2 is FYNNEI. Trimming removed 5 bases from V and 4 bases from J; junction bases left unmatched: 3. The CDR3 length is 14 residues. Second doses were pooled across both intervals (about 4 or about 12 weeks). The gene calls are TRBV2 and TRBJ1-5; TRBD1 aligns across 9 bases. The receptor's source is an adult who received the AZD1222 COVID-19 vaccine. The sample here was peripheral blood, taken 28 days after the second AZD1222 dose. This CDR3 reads CASSKGTGNQPQHF. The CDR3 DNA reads TGTGCCAGCAGTAAAGGGACAGGGAATCAGCCCCAGCATTTT. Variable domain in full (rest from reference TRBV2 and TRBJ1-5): EPEVTQTPSHQVTQMGQEVILRCVPISNHLYFYWYRQILGQKVEFLVSFYNNEISEKSEIFDDQFSVERPDGSNFTLKIRSTKLEDSAMYFCASSKGTGNQPQHFGDGTRLSIL.